A selection of T cell receptor beta chains follows, all from one sample in a study of long-term antiretroviral therapy in people with HIV. Sequencing used immunoSEQ multiplex PCR; TCRdb keeps in-frame clones, though not all of them. Here the sample spans 20,000 to 30,000 clones, around 80% being singletons. Sequenced here: unsorted PBMCs, sampled 1.2 years after starting antiretroviral therapy. The receptors were gathered from a woman aged 40 to 50 with HIV. Each CDR3 is given without its conserved first and last residue. Fields, in order: V gene, J gene, CDR3 length, CDR3 protein.

V gene: TRBV27; J gene: TRBJ1-2; CDR3 length: 15; CDR3 protein: ASSIHRGLTPGYGYT
V gene: TRBV19; J gene: TRBJ1-4; CDR3 length: 10; CDR3 protein: ATRQDNEKLF
V gene: TRBV7-9; J gene: TRBJ2-7; CDR3 length: 13; CDR3 protein: ASSKPGQGSHEQY
V gene: TRBV6-1; J gene: TRBJ1-5; CDR3 length: 15; CDR3 protein: ASSESPQGYSNQPQH
V gene: TRBV7-9; J gene: TRBJ2-7; CDR3 length: 10; CDR3 protein: ASSWSRREQY
V gene: TRBV19; J gene: TRBJ1-5; CDR3 length: 11; CDR3 protein: ASSRDRVQPQH
V gene: TRBV28; J gene: TRBJ1-2; CDR3 length: 12; CDR3 protein: ASRSTGYKWGYT
V gene: TRBV4-1; J gene: TRBJ1-1; CDR3 length: 16; CDR3 protein: ASSQPLQGPGWSTEAF
V gene: TRBV7-9; J gene: TRBJ2-2; CDR3 length: 11; CDR3 protein: ASSPDWAGELF
V gene: TRBV6-4; J gene: TRBJ2-1; CDR3 length: 13; CDR3 protein: ASSRLAGALNEQF
V gene: TRBV5-4; J gene: TRBJ2-5; CDR3 length: 14; CDR3 protein: ASSLVGSGGAETQY
V gene: TRBV5-1; J gene: TRBJ2-7; CDR3 length: 12; CDR3 protein: ASTVDRGSYEQY
V gene: TRBV5-6; J gene: TRBJ1-1; CDR3 length: 12; CDR3 protein: ASIGRFWDTEAF
V gene: TRBV5-1; J gene: TRBJ1-3; CDR3 length: 14; CDR3 protein: ASSGQGGMKGNTIY
V gene: TRBV7-6; J gene: TRBJ2-7; CDR3 length: 13; CDR3 protein: ASSSQGSSSYEQY
V gene: TRBV4-1; J gene: TRBJ2-1; CDR3 length: 12; CDR3 protein: ASSQGLAHNEQF
V gene: TRBV7-9; J gene: TRBJ2-5; CDR3 length: 12; CDR3 protein: ASSNIWGEETQY
V gene: TRBV29-1; J gene: TRBJ1-3; CDR3 length: 11; CDR3 protein: SAARERGNTIY
V gene: TRBV7-2; J gene: TRBJ2-7; CDR3 length: 11; CDR3 protein: ASSLVPNYEQY
V gene: TRBV7-2; J gene: TRBJ2-7; CDR3 length: 15; CDR3 protein: ASSIRGGGQGLIEQY
V gene: TRBV7-8; J gene: TRBJ2-2; CDR3 length: 16; CDR3 protein: ASSPRPPGGANTGELF
V gene: TRBV11-2; J gene: TRBJ2-1; CDR3 length: 11; CDR3 protein: ASSLEGEDEQF
V gene: TRBV11-3; J gene: TRBJ1-2; CDR3 length: 17; CDR3 protein: ASSLDWGYGDTRFYGYT
V gene: TRBV30; J gene: TRBJ2-3; CDR3 length: 13; CDR3 protein: AWSVSRARVDTQY
V gene: TRBV4-2; J gene: TRBJ1-3; CDR3 length: 11; CDR3 protein: ASSQVSGDTIY